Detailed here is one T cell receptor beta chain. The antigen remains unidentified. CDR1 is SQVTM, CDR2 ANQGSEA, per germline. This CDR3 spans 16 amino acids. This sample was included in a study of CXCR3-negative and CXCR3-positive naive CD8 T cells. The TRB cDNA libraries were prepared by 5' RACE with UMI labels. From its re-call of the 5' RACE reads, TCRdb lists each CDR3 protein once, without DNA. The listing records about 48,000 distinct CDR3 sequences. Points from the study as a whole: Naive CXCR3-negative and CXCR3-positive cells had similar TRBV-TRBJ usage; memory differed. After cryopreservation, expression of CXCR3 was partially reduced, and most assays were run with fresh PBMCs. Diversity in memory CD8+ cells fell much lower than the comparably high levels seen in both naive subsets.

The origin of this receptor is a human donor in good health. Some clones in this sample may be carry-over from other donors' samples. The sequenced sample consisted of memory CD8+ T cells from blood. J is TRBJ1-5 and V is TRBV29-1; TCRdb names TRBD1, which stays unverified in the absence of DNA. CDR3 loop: CSVAWAGAILNQPQHF. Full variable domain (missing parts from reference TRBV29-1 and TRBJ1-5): SAVISQKPSRDICQRGTSLTIQCQVDSQVTMMFWYRQQPGQSLTLIATANQGSEATYESGFVIDKFPISRPNLTFSTLTVSNMSPEDSSIYLCSVAWAGAILNQPQHFGDGTRLSIL.